This entry concerns a single TCR beta chain. Antigen: not known. This entry comes from a study of T cell responses to AZD1222 COVID-19 vaccine. Trimming took 7 bases from V and 6 from J, leaving 13 bases between them. Germline assignment: CDR1 GTSNPN and CDR2 SVGIG (reference sequence). CDR3 length: 11 residues. Generated by immunoSEQ multiplex PCR, the TCRdb table keeps only in-frame clones and is missing some. The sample includes some 180,000 clones, roughly nine tenths seen only once; the top ten take 1.5% to 2%. General study findings and limits: The donor cohort was predominantly white British with a female majority, and clonal diversity may have been underestimated. Recipients of two AZD1222 doses showed rising Spike-specific TCR breadth and depth. Baseline serostatus was positive in only a handful of AZD1222 recipients.

The sequence derives from an adult who received the AZD1222 COVID-19 vaccine. The specimen comprised peripheral blood, sampled 28 days after the second AZD1222 dose. The V call is TRBV30, the J call TRBJ2-7; D remains ambiguous. The CDR3 nucleotides read TGTGCCTTCGGACGTATGAGCGAGCAGTACTTC. Protein: CAFGRMSEQYF. Full variable domain (remainder filled in from reference TRBV30 and TRBJ2-7): SQTIHQWPATLVQPVGSPLSLECTVEGTSNPNLYWYRQAAGRGLQLLFYSVGIGQISSEVPQNLSASRPQDRQFILSSKKLLLSDSGFYLCAFGRMSEQYFGPGTRLTVT.